This T cell receptor (beta chain) is drawn from a study of vaccination effects on CD4 cells after COVID-19. Of note for this clone: Antigen specificity is unknown.

Overall study results and limits: In vaccinees who were healthy, merely 1 out of 255 vaccine-induced clones cross-reacted with common cold coronaviruses. Clones from infection and from vaccination both contracted markedly late after vaccination.

The table came from immunoSEQ multiplex PCR; TCRdb's copy has only in-frame clones and leaves some out. The table records 20,000 to 25,000 clones, approximately 70% of them present only once. Germline V CDR1 and CDR2: SGHDT, YYEEEE. With V trimmed by 3 bases and J by 6 bases, 0 bases remained unmatched. This CDR3 has 12 residues. Expansion with viral peptide pools was applied to antigen-specific CD4+ T cells by the ViraFEST assay prior to sequencing. At the end of nine to ten days of culture, CD4+ T cells were isolated. Having tested negative for nucleocapsid antibodies, the vaccine recipients showed no prior SARS-CoV-2 infection. PBMC cultures contained two million cells per well, 9.5 to 10 IU/ml IL-2 and about 9.7 ug/ml peptides. Half the medium was swapped for IL-2 medium on days 3 and 7.

This receptor was obtained from a human donor who received a COVID-19 vaccine. The V call is TRBV5-6, the J call TRBJ2-1, with 7 bases identical to TRBD2. This sample comprised CD4+ T cells from PBMCs cultured with HCoV-NL63 spike peptides, obtained before COVID-19 vaccination. CDR3 region: CASSWTSNEQFF. Written as DNA, the CDR3 is TGTGCCAGCAGCTGGACTAGCAATGAGCAGTTCTTC.